This T cell receptor beta chain was documented in a study of cytomegalovirus exposure and HLA in healthy donors (dated by TCRdb to between 2016 and 2019). Regarding the research as a whole: The 550 to 750 repertoires of the first cohort and the roughly 110 validation repertoires were produced on the same platform, according to a later analysis. The study aimed to test whether cataloging public T cell receptors could reveal signatures of past pathogen exposure. In addition to the first cohort of 666 subjects, a separate validation cohort of 130 or so different subjects was used. High-throughput TCR immunosequencing, statistical association of individual TCRs with disease status, and machine learning were combined to predict cytomegalovirus infection status. General conclusions and limits of the study: In both the original and validation cohorts, the classifier was reported to diagnose cytomegalovirus status with high specificity and sensitivity. A total of 150 or so TCR beta chains were listed by the study as associated with cytomegalovirus. A few of the identified cytomegalovirus-associated TCR beta chains were confirmed in vitro to be specific for cytomegalovirus antigens. A later analysis had no HLA typing for the validation cohort, so co-occurrence there was scored across all 110 or so repertoires. It was suggested by the authors that the approach could potentially be generalized to other disease states and immunological phenotypes. Most TCR sequences were seen in very few donors, while some public TCRs were found in many individuals. In a later analysis, TCRs clustered in the first cohort were found to also tend to co-occur in the 100 to 150 validation repertoires, with roughly 93% of cluster scores above 0.

The CDR3 runs 15 amino acids, cysteine and phenylalanine included. The DNA shown is the 45-base CDR3, in frame from base 1. CDR1 MNHNS and CDR2 SASEGT were looked up in the germline V gene. Germline trimming: 4 bases from V, 7 bases from J; junction bases outside gene matches: 4. Regarding this clone: No cognate antigen has been identified for it. Per-base qualities were not stored, and no clone one base away is much larger.

The donors belonged to the validation cohort of about 130 subjects, which was separate from the approximately 610-subject first cohort. Library prep was done by the immunoSEQ multiplex PCR assay. In the authors' own workflow: A statistical classification framework was developed to diagnose cytomegalovirus status using the catalog of TCR beta chain sequences. The table was pulled from immuneACCESS by TCRdb, which kept in-frame rearrangements only. Such tables lose some clones; where checked, under half of the loss comes from unresolved V genes, and the rest has no known cause. V and J calls and clone size are as listed in that table; D and trimming were resolved from the DNA. The table for this sample lists approximately 160,000 clones; roughly 86% of them were counted only once. The ten top clones hold under 13% of the sample.

Sequencing was performed on PBMCs. This sequence uses TRBV6-1 and TRBJ2-3; TRBD2 agrees with 14 junctional bases. This TCR was sampled from a woman under 30 in good health and CMV-seropositive. The CDR3 in this case is CASSGLAGGPNTQYF. The DNA is as follows: TGTGCCAGCAGTGGACTAGCGGGAGGGCCGAATACGCAGTATTTT.